The present T cell receptor beta chain was sequenced within a study of blood T cells in healthy people across ages. Study results and caveats: Compared with aged donors, long-lived donors showed fewer expanded clones, suggesting selection. Getting older went along with TCR beta diversity per million T cells dropping roughly linearly.

V was cut by 5 bases and J by 0 bases, with 14 bases left in between. CDR3 length equals 15 residues. Sample-barcoded 5' priming and a J-beta primer mix drove a second PCR of 7 to 11 cycles. TCRdb passed the 5' RACE reads through MiXCR, listing each CDR3 protein once. This table holds about 970,000 distinct CDR3 sequences, just over 50% found once. For this clonotype: Its target is unknown.

Individuals who donated were healthy Caucasians from Russia aged about 6 to 95. V gene TRBV12-3 or TRBV12-4 combines with J gene TRBJ2-7, with D perhaps TRBD1 or TRBD2 (5 bases each). Sequencing used blood. The clonotype was recovered from a woman aged 55-69 years in good health. The CDR3 coding sequence is TGTGCCAGCAGTACCGGGACGTGGACCTCCTACGAGCAGTACTTC. This sequence encodes CASSTGTWTSYEQYF.